This TCR beta chain was sequenced in a study of shared clonotypes between healthy human individuals. With respect to this clone: Its antigen is unknown.

TCRdb keeps only in-frame clones here, not all; method: immunoSEQ multiplex PCR. The sample consists of some 2,500,000 clones, under 95% of them appearing once. In the CD4+ fraction, cells were divided into CD45RA+ naive and CD45RA-negative memory subsets. The study's findings and limits: In contrast to clonotypes shared by all four donors, non-shared clonotypes had lower generation probabilities.

Germline lookup yields CDR1 SEHNR and CDR2 FQNEAQ (reference sequence). Trimming took 5 bases from V and 0 from J; bases not matched to a gene: 7. The CDR3 length is 15 residues. The sequence derives from a young man in good health. Some clones in this sample may be carry-over from other donors' samples. The chain recombines TRBV7-9 with TRBJ2-7, with 7 bases fitting TRBD1. Material for sequencing was naive CD4+ T cells from PBMCs. Subset meaning: CD45RA+ positively selected. CDR3 bases: TGTGCCAGCAGCCCGAACAGGGGAAGCTCCTACGAGCAGTACTTC. As protein: CASSPNRGSSYEQYF. Full variable domain (remainder filled in from reference TRBV7-9 and TRBJ2-7): DTGVSQNPRHKITKRGQNVTFRCDPISEHNRLYWYRQTLGQGPEFLTYFQNEAQLEKSRLLSDRFSAERPKGSFSTLEIQRTEQGDSAMYLCASSPNRGSSYEQYFGPGTRLTVT.